The 24 T cell receptor beta chains below were found in one sample sequenced in a study of blood T cell repertoires in COVID-19. Generated by immunoSEQ multiplex PCR, the TCRdb table keeps only in-frame clones and is missing some. The sample consists of some 670,000 clones, more than 80% of them appearing once. Sequenced material: peripheral blood. The receptor source for this set is a woman between 18 and 29 years old with acute or convalescent COVID-19.

The chain joins TRBV6-2 or TRBV6-3 to TRBJ2-3, with D perhaps TRBD1 (5 bases). Trimming removed 2 bases from V and 6 bases from J, with 12 bases in between. Germline assignment: CDR1 MNHEY and CDR2 SVGEGT. CDR3 length: 14 amino acids. This CDR3 is CASSYLGPRDTQYF. The CDR3 coding sequence is TGTGCCAGCAGTTACCTGGGGCCAAGGGATACGCAGTATTTT.

V and J are TRBV5-1 and TRBJ1-1; D ambiguous. Germline V gene sequence: CDR1 SGHRS, CDR2 YFSETQ. CDR3 length: 16 amino acids. Deletions cut 0 bases from V and 0 bases from J, with 12 bases between. CDR3 sequence reads: CASSLDGGVLNTEAFF. The CDR3 DNA reads TGCGCCAGCAGCTTGGACGGCGGCGTGTTGAACACTGAAGCTTTCTTT.

V is TRBV2 and J is TRBJ2-2; TRBD1 agrees at 9 bases. The V segment lost 6 bases and the J segment 8 bases; nucleotides outside the gene matches: 7. The CDR3 is made up of 14 amino acids. Germline V gene lookup returns CDR1 SNHLY and CDR2 FYNNEI. The DNA of the CDR3 is TGTGCCAGCAGGTTGACAGGGGGAGCTGGGGAGCTGTTTTTT. Residues: CASRLTGGAGELFF.

V usage is TRBV6-1 and J usage is TRBJ1-2; tentatively, D is TRBD1 (5 bases). Trimming took off 3 bases at V and 6 bases at J, with 14 bases between the two ends. Germline values: CDR1 MNHNS, CDR2 SASEGT. The CDR3 loop spans 14 amino acids. CDR3 in DNA: TGTGCCAGCAGTGAGTTGGGCAGGGCAGATGGCTACACCTTC. Translating it yields CASSELGRADGYTF.

V and J are TRBV29-1 and TRBJ1-2; D might be TRBD1 (6 bases). The V and J ends lost 8 bases and 8 bases respectively, with 15 bases between them. Germline V gives CDR1 SQVTM, CDR2 ANQGSEA. The CDR3 contains 11 residues. CDR3 in DNA: TGCAGCACTGGGGCAGGGGAAGGCTACACCTTC. Amino acid sequence: CSTGAGEGYTF.

The V call is TRBV9, the J call TRBJ2-7; 7 positions agree with TRBD1. Trimming at V came to 3 bases and at J to 2 bases, leaving 5 bases not matched to a gene. Looked up from germline, CDR1 is SGDLS and CDR2 is YYNGEE. This CDR3 comprises 14 residues. The CDR3 region is CASSALDRPYEQYF. The CDR3 nucleotides are TGTGCCAGCAGCGCATTGGACAGGCCCTACGAGCAGTACTTC.

This chain connects TRBV20-1 to TRBJ2-7; D remains ambiguous. Germline V lookup: CDR1 DFQATT, CDR2 SNEGSKA (reference sequence). The CDR3 has 11 residues. V was shortened by 2 bases and J by 6 bases, with 8 bases between the two germline ends. The CDR3 protein is CSARKPPEQYF. The CDR3, as DNA: TGCAGTGCTAGAAAGCCGCCCGAGCAGTACTTC.

This clone was detected a few times. This chain connects TRBV6-5 to TRBJ1-3; 8 bases line up with TRBD1. Trimming cost V 6 bases and J 8 bases; bases outside gene matches: 9. Germline-derived CDR1 and CDR2 are MNHEY and SVGAGI. The CDR3 is 14 amino acids. The CDR3 DNA is TGTGCCAGCAGCGACAGGGGCGCCTCGGACACCATATATTTT. This codes for CASSDRGASDTIYF.

This sequence joins TRBV24-1 and TRBJ2-3; TRBD2 matches at 14 bases. Germline lookup yields CDR1 KGHDR and CDR2 SFDVKD. V lost 9 bases to trimming and J lost 0 bases; unmatched junction nucleotides: 7. The CDR3 is made up of 17 amino acids. The CDR3 DNA follows: TGTGCCACCTCCTGGACTAGCGGGGGGTTGAGCACAGATACGCAGTATTTT. It yields the protein CATSWTSGGLSTDTQYF.

The V and J genes are TRBV11-2 and TRBJ2-3, with TRBD2 matching over 10 bases. After removal of 4 bases from V and 5 bases from J, the junction contained 9 bases not matched to a gene. The CDR3 covers 16 residues. CDR1 is SGHAT, CDR2 FQNNGV, per germline. Here the CDR3 reads CASSSAGGPRGDTQYF. The CDR3 DNA is TGTGCCAGCAGCTCAGCGGGGGGGCCTCGGGGAGATACGCAGTATTTT.

V is TRBV2 and J is TRBJ2-1; TRBD1 aligns across 7 bases. Germline V lookup: CDR1 SNHLY, CDR2 FYNNEI. The length of the CDR3 is 13 residues. Germline trimming cut 10 bases from V and 9 bases from J; bases unmatched to any gene: 12. Here the CDR3 reads CATTRQGRAEQFF. The CDR3 bases are TGTGCCACCACAAGACAGGGCAGGGCTGAGCAGTTCTTC.

The gene calls are TRBV10-2 and TRBJ1-3; no clear D gene. The length of the CDR3 is 15 residues. V was shortened by 3 bases and J by 3 bases, with 12 bases between the two germline ends. CDR1 and CDR2 from the germline V gene are WSHSY and SAAADI. The CDR3 sequence: CASSESSEDGNTIYF. CDR3 DNA sequence: TGCGCCAGCAGTGAAAGCTCAGAGGATGGAAACACCATATATTTT.

The chain recombines TRBV3-1 (or the pseudogene TRBV3-2) with TRBJ1-6, with 9 bases aligning to TRBD1. Looked up from germline, CDR1 is LGHDT and CDR2 is YNNKEL (reference sequence). The junction had 19 bases not matched to a gene; V was cut back by 3 bases and J by 10 bases. The CDR3 contains 19 residues. The CDR3 DNA follows: TGTGCCAGCAGCCAGTCCGGGACAGGGTTCCGCGTATCGGGATCACCCCTCCACTTT. This sequence encodes CASSQSGTGFRVSGSPLHF.

The rearrangement joins TRBV6-2 or TRBV6-3 to TRBJ1-2; D is possibly TRBD1 (6 bases). CDR3 size: 13 residues. From germline, CDR1 is MNHEY and CDR2 SVGEGT. Trimming stripped 6 bases from V and 2 bases from J, with 10 bases between. The CDR3 reads CASRPTGNYGYTF. In DNA, the CDR3 is TGTGCCAGCAGACCTACAGGGAACTATGGCTACACCTTC.

The gene calls are TRBV25-1 and TRBJ1-6; D ambiguous. Germline V lookup: CDR1 MGHDK, CDR2 SYGVNS. This CDR3 is built from 13 residues. Trimming left V 7 bases short and J 5 bases short, with 9 bases between. Here the CDR3 reads CASMSVDNSPLHF. In DNA form, the CDR3 reads TGTGCCAGCATGTCAGTCGATAATTCACCCCTCCACTTT.

Points on this clone: Other DNA sequences in this sample translate to the same CDR3. The chain uses TRBV5-6 and TRBJ2-7, with D hard to call. The CDR3 is made up of 13 amino acids. Germline V lookup: CDR1 SGHDT, CDR2 YYEEEE. V was shortened by 0 bases and J by 3 bases, with 7 bases between the two germline ends. The CDR3 spells CASSLVGGYEQYF. As DNA, the CDR3 is TGTGCCAGCAGCTTGGTAGGCGGCTACGAGCAGTACTTC.

The rearrangement uses TRBV6-5 and TRBJ2-5; the match to TRBD2 covers 11 bases. CDR1 MNHEY and CDR2 SVGAGI come from the germline V gene. After removal of 4 bases from V and 5 bases from J, the junction contained 6 bases not matched to a gene. This CDR3 has 15 residues. CDR3 nucleotide sequence: TGTGCCAGCAGTTCTTGGACTAGCGGGCGGGAGACCCAGTACTTC. As protein: CASSSWTSGRETQYF.

V and J are TRBV3-1 (or the pseudogene TRBV3-2) and TRBJ2-1; D is uncertain. Trimming left V 4 bases short and J 4 bases short, with 14 bases between. Per the germline V gene, CDR1 is LGHDT and CDR2 is YNNKEL (reference sequence). The CDR3 is 15 amino acids. CDR3 protein: CASSLLGARYNEQFF. The CDR3 DNA sequence: TGTGCCAGCAGCCTCTTGGGCGCGCGTTACAATGAGCAGTTCTTC.

The V call is TRBV15, the J call TRBJ2-3; a weak D match, TRBD2 (6 bases). Germline V gene lookup returns CDR1 LNHNV and CDR2 YYDKDF (reference sequence). The V end was cut by 5 bases, the J end by 4 bases, with 13 bases between. CDR3 size: 14 residues. CDR3: CATSGTREADTQYF. In DNA form, the CDR3 reads TGTGCCACCAGCGGCACAAGGGAGGCAGATACGCAGTATTTT.

This clone was observed a few times. Written as DNA, the CDR3 is TGTGCCAGCAGTCAGACGGAGGGTCATAATTCACCCCTCCACTTT. Encoded protein: CASSQTEGHNSPLHF. The chain carries TRBV6-5 and TRBJ1-6; D ambiguous. V was clipped by 5 bases and J by 5 bases, with 13 bases between them. This CDR3 is built from 15 residues. Germline assignment: CDR1 MNHEY and CDR2 SVGAGI.

This clone appeared a single time. V is TRBV5-1 and J is TRBJ1-1; 7 positions match TRBD1. The CDR3 is made up of 16 amino acids. V gave up 4 bases and J gave up 2 bases; unmatched junction bases: 11. Germline V gene lookup returns CDR1 SGHRS and CDR2 YFSETQ. CDR3 sequence (DNA): TGCGCCAGCAGCCTCGCGACAGGGACCATAAACACTGAAGCTTTCTTT. Protein: CASSLATGTINTEAFF.

This sequence joins TRBV11-2 and TRBJ2-1, with TRBD1 matching 8 bases. The V and J ends lost 1 base and 3 bases, in that order; junction bases with no gene match: 8. Germline assignment: CDR1 SGHAT and CDR2 FQNNGV. The CDR3 length is 17 residues. The CDR3 nucleotides read TGTGCCAGCAGCTTAGTGGTGGGGACAGGTTTCTACAATGAGCAGTTCTTC. It translates to CASSLVVGTGFYNEQFF.

This rearrangement joins TRBV27 to TRBJ2-7; 7 nucleotides line up with TRBD2. From germline, CDR1 is MNHEY and CDR2 SMNVEV (reference sequence). Germline trimming cut 5 bases from V and 2 bases from J; bases unmatched to any gene: 15. This CDR3 has 17 residues. The CDR3 DNA follows: TGTGCCAGCAGTCCCGGAGGGGAGGGAAAGATAACCTACGAGCAGTACTTC. Protein product: CASSPGGEGKITYEQYF.

The V gene is TRBV11-2, the J gene TRBJ1-5; D call uncertain. CDR3 length: 13 amino acids. V shed 1 base and J shed 7 bases, with 8 bases lying between them. CDR1 is SGHAT and CDR2 is FQNNGV in the germline V gene. The CDR3, as DNA: TGTGCCAGCAGCTTAGCCGGGGTCCAGCCCCAGCATTTT. It translates to CASSLAGVQPQHF.